These 27 T cell receptor beta chains were all obtained from the same sample, sequenced in a study of molecular identifiers for immune sequencing clone quantification. In TCRdb, the PCR reads were re-called with MiXCR into one record per CDR3 protein. There are hundreds of thousands of distinct CDR3 sequences in the sample; 20% to 25% occur only once, and approximately 0.8% lies in the top ten. Sequenced input: naive CD8+ T cells from blood, with Jurkat cell RNA spiked in. Subset noted: FACS-sorted CD8+CD4-CCR7+CD45RA+ naive T cells. These receptors came from a human donor in good health. Some libraries in this study had Jurkat cell RNA spiked in.

The chain is built from TRBV2 and TRBJ2-3; perhaps TRBD2 as D (5 bases). Germline V gives CDR1 SNHLY, CDR2 FYNNEI. CDR3 length: 18 residues. Trimming left V 2 bases short and J 2 bases short, with 20 bases between. The CDR3 spells CASSESWLSGLPTDTQYF. CDR3 sequence (DNA): TGTGCCAGCAGTGAATCATGGCTGTCCGGACTTCCCACAGATACGCAGTATTTT.

This clonotype occurred a few times. The V gene is TRBV6-2 or TRBV6-3, the J gene TRBJ1-1, with D unclear. Looked up from germline, CDR1 is MNHEY and CDR2 is SVGEGT. The length of the CDR3 is 16 residues. The V end was cut by 0 bases, the J end by 0 bases, with 11 bases between. CDR3 in DNA: TGTGCCAGCAGTTACTCCTGGCCGCAAGTGAACACTGAAGCTTTCTTT. Its translation is CASSYSWPQVNTEAFF.

This clonotype was detected only a few times. With a much larger clone just one base away, this may be a read error. The chain employs TRBV5-6 and TRBJ2-7; D gene uncertain. In germline, CDR1 is SGHDT, CDR2 YYEEEE. Trimming removed 3 bases from V and 7 bases from J, with 8 bases in between. This CDR3 region has 11 residues. DNA for the CDR3: TGTGCCAGCAGCTCAACAGTGGAGCAGTACTTC. Translating it yields CASSSTVEQYF.

This clonotype was seen at least ten times. The V gene is TRBV4-3, the J gene TRBJ2-3, with a possible D match to TRBD2 (6 bases). V shed 0 bases and J shed 2 bases, with 9 bases lying between them. The CDR3 has 15 amino acids. CDR1 is LGHNA, CDR2 YSLEER, per germline. The CDR3 loop is CASSQEEGDTDTQYF. The CDR3 DNA sequence: TGCGCCAGCAGCCAAGAGGAGGGTGACACAGATACGCAGTATTTT.

This clonotype was counted ten times or more. V is TRBV30 and J is TRBJ1-5; D is undetermined. The CDR3 length is 13 residues. The V and J ends lost 0 bases and 2 bases respectively, with 5 bases between them. The germline V gene encodes CDR1 GTSNPN and CDR2 SVGIG (reference sequence). CDR3 sequence reads: CAWSVGGNQPQHF. CDR3 sequence (DNA): TGTGCCTGGAGTGTGGGTGGCAATCAGCCCCAGCATTTT.

This clonotype was counted ten times or more. This chain uses TRBV12-3 or TRBV12-4 with TRBJ1-1, with no clear D. The CDR3 extends over 12 amino acids. Trimming stripped 3 bases from V and 7 bases from J, with 9 bases between. The CDR3 nucleotides read TGTGCCAGCAGTTTCCTCGAGAATGAAGCTTTCTTT. Protein product: CASSFLENEAFF.

The rearrangement links TRBV27 to TRBJ2-7, with 11 bases fitting TRBD2. This CDR3 region has 15 residues. Germline-derived CDR1 and CDR2 are MNHEY and SMNVEV (reference sequence). The V gene end was trimmed by 6 bases and the J gene end by 2 bases; junction bases not matched to a gene: 6. CDR3: CASREGLAVTYEQYF. CDR3 sequence (DNA): TGTGCCAGCAGGGAGGGACTAGCGGTAACCTACGAGCAGTACTTC.

In this sample, this clonotype turned up many times. V gene TRBV27 combines with J gene TRBJ2-7; D might be TRBD2 (5 bases). The CDR3 contains 14 residues. CDR1 is MNHEY and CDR2 is SMNVEV in the germline V gene (reference sequence). Trimming stripped 5 bases from V and 4 bases from J, with 15 bases between. The CDR3 DNA reads TGTGCCAGCAGTCTGGGTTCTAGCTCGTACGAGCAGTACTTC. It is translated as CASSLGSSSYEQYF.

Concerning this clonotype: Since a much larger clone is just one base distant, this may be a read error. This chain connects TRBV29-1 to TRBJ2-2; 9 bases align to TRBD2. This CDR3 is 17 amino acids long. Germline-derived CDR1 and CDR2 are SQVTM and ANQGSEA. Unmatched junction bases numbered 13, after V lost 2 bases and J lost 6 bases. The CDR3 DNA sequence: TGCAGCGTTGAACTCCCTGGACTAGCGAAGGCCGCCGGGGAGCTGTTTTTT. Translated, it gives CSVELPGLAKAAGELFF.

The rearrangement links TRBV20-1 to TRBJ2-3; 11 positions match TRBD2. J gave up 0 bases and V 5 bases, and 16 bases lay outside the gene matches. CDR1 and CDR2 from the germline V gene are DFQATT and SNEGSKA (reference sequence). The CDR3 has 19 amino acids. CDR3 protein: CSAFPPTSGTRASTDTQYF. The CDR3 nucleotides are TGCAGTGCTTTTCCACCGACTAGCGGGACTCGTGCTAGCACAGATACGCAGTATTTT.

This clonotype came up many times. The chain's CDR3 is CASSERGGYEQYF. The CDR3 nucleotides read TGTGCCAGCAGTGAACGAGGAGGCTACGAGCAGTACTTC. This chain joins TRBV6-1 and TRBJ2-7; perhaps TRBD2 as D (5 bases). Germline values: CDR1 MNHNS, CDR2 SASEGT. The CDR3 has 13 amino acids. Trimming shortened V by 2 bases and J by 3 bases, and 8 bases separated the two germline ends.

This clonotype came up once. V is TRBV3-1 and J is TRBJ1-4; D is ambiguous. With 4 bases removed from V and 3 bases from J, the gap between germline ends came to 15 bases. Germline V lookup: CDR1 LGHDT, CDR2 YNNKEL (reference sequence). There are 16 residues in the CDR3. As DNA, the CDR3 is TGTGCCAGCAGCCCAGATGATAAGGTGGCTAATGAAAAACTGTTTTTT. Its translation is CASSPDDKVANEKLFF.

There are many counts of this clonotype. The rearrangement uses TRBV6-5 and TRBJ1-1; 7 positions agree with TRBD1. CDR3 length: 14 residues. Germline V CDR1 and CDR2: MNHEY, SVGAGI. V was clipped by 2 bases and J by 8 bases; unmatched bases: 8. The CDR3 sequence is CASSYEGAYGEAFF. CDR3 sequence (DNA): TGTGCCAGCAGTTACGAGGGGGCATACGGCGAAGCTTTCTTT.

About this clonotype: Given a much more abundant clone one base away, this may be a read error. The CDR3 ends on some other residue instead of the conserved phenylalanine or tryptophan, so this is likely a read error. This rearrangement joins TRBV7-2 to TRBJ1-1; D unresolved. This CDR3 is 14 amino acids long. V lost 5 bases to trimming and J lost 4 bases, with 14 bases between them. CDR1 is SGHTA, CDR2 FQGNSA, per germline. The CDR3 nucleotides are TGTGCCAGCAGCCCTCTACAGTACATCACTGAAGCTTTCTCT. Encoded protein: CASSPLQYITEAFS.

This clonotype was counted ten times or more. CDR3 DNA: TGTGCCAGCTCGGGGAGGACGAGCTCCTACGAGCAGTACTTC. Translation gives CASSGRTSSYEQYF. The rearrangement links TRBV28 to TRBJ2-7; a possible D gene is TRBD2 (6 bases). The germline gives CDR1 MDHEN, CDR2 SYDVKM. The CDR3 totals 14 residues. V lost 8 bases and J lost 0, with 14 bases in between. Complete variable domain (other parts from reference TRBV28 and TRBJ2-7): DVKVTQSSRYLVKRTGEKVFLECVQDMDHENMFWYRQDPGLGLRLIYFSYDVKMKEKGDIPEGYSVSREKKERFSLILESASTNQTSMYLCASSGRTSSYEQYFGPGTRLTVT.

This clonotype was recorded many times. The chain couples TRBV12-3 or TRBV12-4 to TRBJ2-7, with D maybe TRBD1 (6 bases). This CDR3 region has 12 residues. V was shortened by 5 bases and J by 5 bases, with 10 bases between the two germline ends. CDR3 sequence (DNA): TGTGCCAGCAGTAGCACAGGGAACGAGCAGTACTTC. The encoded protein is CASSSTGNEQYF.

This clonotype showed up many times. The chain recombines TRBV2 with TRBJ2-2, with D tentatively TRBD2 (7 bases). Germline-derived CDR1 and CDR2 are SNHLY and FYNNEI. The CDR3 loop spans 14 amino acids. V was pared by 7 bases and J by 2 bases, with 11 bases between. CDR3 nucleotide sequence: TGTGCCAGCAACCGGGGGGCCAACACCGGGGAGCTGTTTTTT. Its translation: CASNRGANTGELFF.

A word on this clonotype: A much larger clone lies a single base off, so this may be a read error. The genes are TRBV7-2 and TRBJ2-1; the D is unclear. This CDR3 spans 13 amino acids. Germline loops: CDR1 SGHTA, CDR2 FQGNSA. CDR3 coding DNA: TGTGCCAACAGCTTAGTAACATTCAATGAGCAGTTCTTC. Translation gives CANSLVTFNEQFF.

This clonotype has at least ten counts. V gene TRBV27 combines with J gene TRBJ1-2, with 8 nucleotides matching TRBD1. Trimming cost V 2 bases and J 4 bases; bases outside gene matches: 6. The CDR3 loop spans 15 amino acids. Germline lookup yields CDR1 MNHEY and CDR2 SMNVEV (reference sequence). CDR3 residues: CASSLRAGGAYGYTF. The CDR3 nucleotides are TGTGCCAGCAGTTTACGGGCAGGGGGCGCCTATGGCTACACCTTC.

This clonotype was detected ten times or more. The chain is built from TRBV28 and TRBJ2-7; TRBD2 is a possible D gene (5 bases). The germline V gene has CDR1 MDHEN and CDR2 SYDVKM. CDR3 length equals 15 residues. V gave up 6 bases and J gave up 0 bases, with 15 bases separating them. CDR3 in amino acids: CASRATGSSSYEQYF. As DNA, the CDR3 is TGTGCCAGCAGGGCCACGGGGTCGAGCTCCTACGAGCAGTACTTC. The full variable domain, rest sourced from reference TRBV28 and TRBJ2-7, is DVKVTQSSRYLVKRTGEKVFLECVQDMDHENMFWYRQDPGLGLRLIYFSYDVKMKEKGDIPEGYSVSREKKERFSLILESASTNQTSMYLCASRATGSSSYEQYFGPGTRLTVT.

This clonotype was counted at least ten times. This rearrangement joins TRBV5-4 to TRBJ2-3, with 11 bases lining up with TRBD2. Per germline, CDR1 SGHNT and CDR2 YYREEE (reference sequence). J lost 2 bases, V lost 2 bases, and 10 bases had no gene match. The CDR3 loop spans 18 amino acids. The CDR3 here is CASSFTSGGNRPTDTQYF. For the CDR3, the DNA is TGTGCCAGCAGCTTTACTAGCGGGGGAAACAGACCCACAGATACGCAGTATTTT.

This clonotype was seen a handful of times. Given a much more abundant clone one base away, this may be a read error. This chain connects TRBV7-2 to TRBJ1-5; D not certain. CDR1 and CDR2 (germline): SGHTA, FQGNSA. There are 13 residues in the CDR3. V dropped 11 bases and J dropped 0 bases, with 11 bases sitting between them. The CDR3 region is CAGSLHSNQPQHF. CDR3 bases: TGTGCCGGCTCTTTGCATAGCAATCAGCCCCAGCATTTT. Variable domain in full (rest from reference TRBV7-2 and TRBJ1-5): GAGVSQSPSNKVTEKGKDVELRCDPISGHTALYWYRQSLGQGLEFLIYFQGNSAPDKSGLPSDRFSAERTGGSVSTLTIQRTQQEDSAVYLCAGSLHSNQPQHFGDGTRLSIL.

This chain joins TRBV7-6 and TRBJ2-7, with 8 positions matching TRBD1. CDR3 size: 15 residues. Germline V gene lookup returns CDR1 SGHVS and CDR2 FNYEAQ. V dropped 4 bases and J dropped 1; count of bases not matched to a gene: 6. CDR3: CASSSGTGWSYEQYF. CDR3 DNA: TGTGCCAGCAGCTCGGGGACAGGCTGGTCCTACGAGCAGTACTTC.

The J gene is TRBJ2-3, the V gene TRBV29-1; D may be TRBD2 (6 bases). The CDR3 extends over 15 amino acids. Germline-derived CDR1 and CDR2 are SQVTM and ANQGSEA. Trimming took off 6 bases at V and 6 bases at J, with 22 bases between the two ends. In DNA, the CDR3 is TGCAGCGTAGCCGACCCTAGCGAGCCGCAGGATACGCAGTATTTT. It codes for CSVADPSEPQDTQYF.

In its sample, this clonotype was seen a few times. V usage is TRBV4-3 and J usage is TRBJ2-1, with 10 bases aligning to TRBD2. Germline CDR1 and CDR2: LGHNA and YSLEER. There are 17 residues in the CDR3. V lost 4 bases to trimming and J lost 8 bases; unmatched junction nucleotides: 14. The CDR3 DNA reads as TGCGCCAGCAGCCCCGGGCTAGCGGGAGAGTTGGGACATGAGCAGTTCTTC. The encoded protein is CASSPGLAGELGHEQFF.

In regard to this clonotype: Just one base apart from a much larger clone, this may be a read error. The V gene is TRBV12-3 or TRBV12-4, the J gene TRBJ1-6; D is undetermined. V gave up 0 bases and J gave up 12 bases, with 9 bases separating them. This CDR3 contains 13 residues. The DNA for the CDR3 is TGTGCCAGCAGTTTAGCGGCGGCTTTACCCCTCCACTTT. Translation: CASSLAAALPLHF.

Many counts were recorded for this clonotype. This chain links TRBV2 with TRBJ2-3, with D unclear. Trimming stripped 3 bases from V and 0 bases from J, with 7 bases between. The germline gives CDR1 SNHLY, CDR2 FYNNEI. The CDR3 consists of 14 residues. This chain's CDR3 is CASSDGSSTDTQYF. The CDR3 coding sequence is TGTGCCAGCAGTGATGGATCTAGCACAGATACGCAGTATTTT.